One sample yielded the 2 T cell receptor beta chains listed below, sequenced in a study of shared clonotypes between healthy human individuals. Sequencing used immunoSEQ multiplex PCR; TCRdb keeps in-frame clones, though not all of them. The table shows about 2.3 million clones, with about 92% occurring only once. Sequencing was performed on naive CD4+ T cells from PBMCs. Subset here: CD45RA+ positively selected. These receptors were collected from a man aged 18-30 years in good health. Some clones in this sample may be carry-over from other donors' samples.

In its sample, this clone was seen a few times. The chain has TRBV15 and TRBJ1-5; D ambiguous. Germline V gene sequence: CDR1 LNHNV, CDR2 YYDKDF (reference sequence). V lost 9 bases, J lost 6 bases, and 15 bases lay in between. The length of the CDR3 is 13 residues. This chain's CDR3 is CATGQSMSQPQHF. The DNA for the CDR3 is TGTGCCACTGGCCAGTCAATGTCTCAGCCCCAGCATTTT.

The rearrangement links TRBV5-6 to TRBJ2-7, with D perhaps matching TRBD1 or TRBD2 (5 bases each). CDR1 and CDR2 from the germline V gene are SGHDT and YYEEEE. The CDR3 runs to 15 residues. Trimming left V 7 bases short and J 6 bases short, with 23 bases between. The CDR3 bases are TGTGCCAGCGGAACCCCCGGGACGGCTGGGCTCGAGCAGTACTTC. Protein sequence: CASGTPGTAGLEQYF. Full variable domain (outside the CDR3, taken from reference TRBV5-6 and TRBJ2-7): DAGVTQSPTHLIKTRGQQVTLRCSPKSGHDTVSWYQQALGQGPQFIFQYYEEEERQRGNFPDRFSGHQFPNYSSELNVNALLLGDSALYLCASGTPGTAGLEQYFGPGTRLTVT.